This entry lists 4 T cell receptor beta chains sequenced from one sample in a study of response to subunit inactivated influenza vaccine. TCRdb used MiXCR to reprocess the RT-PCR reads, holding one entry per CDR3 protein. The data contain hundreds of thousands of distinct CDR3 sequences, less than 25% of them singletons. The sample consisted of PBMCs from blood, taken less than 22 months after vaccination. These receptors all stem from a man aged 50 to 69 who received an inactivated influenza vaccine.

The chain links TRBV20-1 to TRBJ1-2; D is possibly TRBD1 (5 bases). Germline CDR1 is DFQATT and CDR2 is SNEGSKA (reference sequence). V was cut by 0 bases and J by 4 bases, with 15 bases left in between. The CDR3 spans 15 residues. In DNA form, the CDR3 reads TGCAGTGCTAGAGATGGAACGGGGCTAGGCTATGGCTACACCTTC. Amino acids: CSARDGTGLGYGYTF.

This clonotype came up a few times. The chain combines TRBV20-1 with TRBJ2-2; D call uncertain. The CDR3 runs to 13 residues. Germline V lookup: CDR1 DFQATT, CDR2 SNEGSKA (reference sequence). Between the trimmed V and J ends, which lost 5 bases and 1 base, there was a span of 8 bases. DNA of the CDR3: TGCAGTGCTCTCCTCGTGAACACCGGGGAGCTGTTTTTT. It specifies CSALLVNTGELFF.

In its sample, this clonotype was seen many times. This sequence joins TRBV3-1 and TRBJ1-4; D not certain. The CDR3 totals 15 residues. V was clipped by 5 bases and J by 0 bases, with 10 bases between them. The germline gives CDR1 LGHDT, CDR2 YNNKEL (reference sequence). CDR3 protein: CASSLSLATNEKLFF. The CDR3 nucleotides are TGTGCCAGCAGCTTATCATTGGCAACTAATGAAAAACTGTTTTTT.

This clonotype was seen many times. CDR3 DNA sequence: TGCAGCGTAGGACAGGGGAACACTGAAGCTTTCTTT. Its protein product is CSVGQGNTEAFF. V gene TRBV29-1 combines with J gene TRBJ1-1; 8 bases map to TRBD1. This CDR3 has 12 amino acids. V was clipped by 6 bases and J by 1 base; unmatched bases: 1. Germline-derived CDR1 and CDR2 are SQVTM and ANQGSEA.